The clone carrying this T cell receptor beta chain was seen many times. Its cognate antigen is unknown. Deletions cut 5 bases from V and 7 bases from J, with 12 bases between. The CDR3 length is 12 residues. The germline V gene encodes CDR1 DFQATT and CDR2 SNEGSKA (reference sequence). This library used roughly 400 ng RNA and molecular barcoded adaptors spanning alpha/delta and beta/gamma chains. TCRdb fed the reads into MiXCR, producing one record per CDR3 protein. The table has 49,000 or so distinct CDR3 sequences, about 12% seen once. These data belong to a study of read filtering for tumor transcriptome and immune sequencing. The wider study: Among patients, some 17 were male and 14 female, aged about 47 to 80 (mean around 61). DNase treatment preceded whole-transcriptome library preparation. The study's findings and limits: IR-seq and RNA-seq agreed better without single-read clonotypes.

The chain couples TRBV20-1 to TRBJ2-1; possibly TRBD2 for D (5 bases). This TCR came from a donor over 35 with multiple myeloma. Source material: a population of CD138-negative cells sorted from bone marrow. This CDR3 is CSASKPGNEQFF. The CDR3 nucleotides are TGCAGTGCTTCAAAACCGGGGAATGAGCAGTTCTTC.